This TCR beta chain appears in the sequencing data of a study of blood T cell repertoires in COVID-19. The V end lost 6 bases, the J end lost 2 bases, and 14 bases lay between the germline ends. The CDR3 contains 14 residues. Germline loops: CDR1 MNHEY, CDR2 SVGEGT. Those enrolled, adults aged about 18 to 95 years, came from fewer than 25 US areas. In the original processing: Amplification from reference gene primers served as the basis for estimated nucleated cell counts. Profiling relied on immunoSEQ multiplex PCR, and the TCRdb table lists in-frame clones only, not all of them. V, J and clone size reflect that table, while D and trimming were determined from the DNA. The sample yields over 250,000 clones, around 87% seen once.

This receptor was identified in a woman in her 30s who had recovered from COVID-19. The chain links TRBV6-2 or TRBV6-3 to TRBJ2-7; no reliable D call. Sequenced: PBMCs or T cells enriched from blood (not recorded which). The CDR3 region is CASSLLDKTYEQYF. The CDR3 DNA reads TGTGCCAGCAGCCTCCTAGATAAAACCTACGAGCAGTACTTC.